This T cell receptor beta chain stems from a study of T-cell reconstitution after alpha-beta-depleted transplantation in children. Study-level points and caveats: Recipient T cells and thymic progenitors that survived were the source of the high TCRbeta diversity seen at day 60 in some patients. The authors attributed T-cell counts and diversity one year after transplant mostly to newly produced T cells. Where alpha-beta T cells came from about two months after transplant was reportedly several hundred expanded graft clones.

This clonotype was detected ten times or more. Its antigen is undetermined. Preparation of the TCRbeta library used unique molecular identifiers. TCRdb re-analysed the PCR reads in MiXCR, keeping a single row per CDR3 protein. Among about 460,000 distinct CDR3 sequences listed, roughly a tenth were seen once. The J segment lost 9 bases and the V segment lost 3 bases, leaving 8 bases of the junction unmatched. CDR1 and CDR2 from the germline V gene are SGHTA and FQGNSA. CDR3 length equals 14 residues. This rearrangement joins TRBV7-2 to TRBJ1-5; 7 bases line up with TRBD1. The TCR originated in a child aged 2-15 years with inherited bone marrow failure, due to receive a stem cell transplant. Source: PBMCs, taken before TCRalphabeta/CD19-depleted stem cell transplant. As DNA, the CDR3 is TGTGCCAGCAGCTTTACAGGGGTTTGGAGGCCCCAGCATTTT. The encoded protein is CASSFTGVWRPQHF.